The 8 T cell receptor beta chains below all came from one sample that was sequenced in a study of regulatory T cells in long-lasting Graves disease. Researchers made TCR beta libraries by using iRepertoire HTBI primers and running Arm-PCR on CDR3 regions. MiXCR, run by TCRdb on the multiplex PCR reads, gives a single entry per CDR3 protein. The data contain around 480,000 distinct CDR3 sequences, under 20% of them singletons. Sample time point: newly diagnosed GD, antithyroid drugs for less than 3 months. RNA isolated from PBMCs was used to make the TCR library. These records were also assigned to another study, of T cells in Graves' hyperthyroidism and ophthalmopathy.

The sequences come from peripheral blood mononuclear cells (PBMCs), collected at new diagnosis, from a patient treated with antithyroid drugs. The receptors stem from a man in his forties with Graves disease.

The chain joins TRBV7-6 to TRBJ1-5; 8 bases match TRBD1. This CDR3 is built from 14 residues. The germline V gene has CDR1 SGHVS and CDR2 FNYEAQ. The ends lost 5 bases at V and 6 bases at J; junction bases unmatched: 6. CDR3 nucleotide sequence: TGTGCCAGCAGCCCCGGACAGGGATTTCAGCCCCAGCATTTT. Translating gives CASSPGQGFQPQHF.

This clonotype was counted ten times or more. The J gene is TRBJ2-2, the V gene TRBV13, with 11 bases that match TRBD2. Looked up from germline, CDR1 is PRHDT and CDR2 is FYEKMQ (reference sequence). The CDR3 sequence is 16 residues long. After removal of 5 bases from V and 6 bases from J, the junction contained 8 bases not matched to a gene. The CDR3, as DNA: TGTGCCAGCAGCGACCAACTAGCGGGAGTTCCCGGGGAGCTGTTTTTT. It encodes CASSDQLAGVPGELFF.

The table lists this clonotype with many counts. The chain carries TRBV12-3 or TRBV12-4 and TRBJ2-5, with D hard to call. V was shortened by 0 bases and J by 2 bases, with 13 bases between the two germline ends. The CDR3 consists of 16 residues. Written as DNA, the CDR3 is TGTGCCAGCAGTTTAGCGCAGAGGTTCGGACAAGAGACCCAGTACTTC. It is translated as CASSLAQRFGQETQYF.

This clonotype was found many times. The CDR3 reads CASSHRGLGETQYF. In DNA, the CDR3 is TGTGCCAGCAGTCACAGGGGGCTTGGAGAGACCCAGTACTTC. The genes are TRBV28 and TRBJ2-5; 9 bases fit TRBD1. Germline values: CDR1 MDHEN, CDR2 SYDVKM. With 5 bases clipped from V and 4 bases from J, the junction kept 5 bases outside the gene matches. CDR3 size: 14 residues.

The chain joins TRBV19 to TRBJ2-2; D ambiguous. Trimming pared 7 bases from V and 0 bases from J, leaving 9 bases between. The germline CDR1 and CDR2 sequences are LNHDA and SQIVND (reference sequence). The CDR3 totals 14 residues. The DNA for the CDR3 is TGTGCCAGTATACGCTACGCGAACACCGGGGAGCTGTTTTTT. Protein sequence: CASIRYANTGELFF. Variable domain in full (rest from reference TRBV19 and TRBJ2-2): DGGITQSPKYLFRKEGQNVTLSCEQNLNHDAMYWYRQDPGQGLRLIYYSQIVNDFQKGDIAEGYSVSREKKESFPLTVTSAQKNPTAFYLCASIRYANTGELFFGEGSRLTVL.

This clonotype was found many times. The chain joins TRBV3-1 to TRBJ1-2; D might be TRBD1 (5 bases). The V gene lost 8 bases and the J gene lost 6 bases, with 25 bases spanning the gap. This CDR3 spans 16 amino acids. Germline CDR1 reads LGHDT; CDR2 reads YNNKEL (reference sequence). The CDR3 protein is CASGPLGEAYVNGYTF. CDR3 DNA: TGTGCCAGCGGCCCACTGGGGGAGGCGTATGTGAATGGCTACACCTTC. Full variable domain (remainder filled in from reference TRBV3-1 and TRBJ1-2): DTAVSQTPKYLVTQMGNDKSIKCEQNLGHDTMYWYKQDSKKFLKIMFSYNNKELIINETVPNRFSPKSPDKAHLNLHINSLELGDSAVYFCASGPLGEAYVNGYTFGSGTRLTVV.

Ten or more counts support this clonotype. This sequence joins TRBV6-2 or TRBV6-3 and TRBJ2-1; 8 bases are shared with TRBD2. The trim removed 11 bases at V and 5 bases at J, leaving 8 bases unmatched. This CDR3 spans 13 amino acids. CDR1 and CDR2 from the germline V gene are MNHEY and SVGEGT. The CDR3, as DNA: TGTGCCGTCCAGACTAGCGTTAACAATGAGCAGTTCTTC. This translates into CAVQTSVNNEQFF.

V gene TRBV20-1 combines with J gene TRBJ1-1; TRBD1 matches at 9 bases. The CDR3 runs 14 residues. Trimming cost V 3 bases and J 0 bases; bases outside gene matches: 2. CDR1 is DFQATT, CDR2 SNEGSKA, per germline (reference sequence). CDR3 sequence (DNA): TGCAGTGCTAGGGGGGACAGGGTGAACACTGAAGCTTTCTTT. This translates into CSARGDRVNTEAFF.